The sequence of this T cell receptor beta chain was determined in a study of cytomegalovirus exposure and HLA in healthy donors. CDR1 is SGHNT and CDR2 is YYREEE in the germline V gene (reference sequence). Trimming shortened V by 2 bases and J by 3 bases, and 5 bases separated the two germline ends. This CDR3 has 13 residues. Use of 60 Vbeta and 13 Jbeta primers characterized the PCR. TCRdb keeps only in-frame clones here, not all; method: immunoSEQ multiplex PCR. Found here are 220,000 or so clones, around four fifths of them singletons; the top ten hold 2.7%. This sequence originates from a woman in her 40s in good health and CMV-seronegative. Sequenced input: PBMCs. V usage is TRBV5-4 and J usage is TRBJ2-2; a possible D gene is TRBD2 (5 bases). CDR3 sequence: CASSFGDTGELFF. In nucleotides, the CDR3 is TGTGCCAGCAGCTTCGGGGACACCGGGGAGCTGTTTTTT.